This T cell receptor (beta chain) was recovered during a study of CD8 T cells in ankylosing spondylitis. This clonotype was detected many times. Generation of TCR beta libraries employed quantitative 5'-RACE incorporating molecular barcodes. MiXCR, applied by TCRdb to the 5' RACE reads, yields one record per CDR3 protein. The sample consists of some 250,000 distinct CDR3 sequences, approximately 24% of them appearing once. The CDR3 consists of 12 residues. The germline V and J ends were trimmed by 0 bases and 7 bases, with 4 bases remaining between them. Germline V gene lookup returns CDR1 LNHNV and CDR2 YYDKDF (reference sequence).

Sample: blood, either unsorted or a sorted T cell fraction (not recorded which). The sequence derives from a male donor with ankylosing spondylitis or in good health (not recorded which). The chain is built from TRBV15 and TRBJ2-1; D is unresolved. The CDR3 DNA follows: TGTGCCACCAGCAGAGATTCGAATGAGCAGTTCTTC. As protein: CATSRDSNEQFF.